One sample yielded the 3 T cell receptor beta chains listed below, sequenced in a study of Graves' ophthalmopathy and Graves' hyperthyroidism. RNA transcripts yielded amplified TCR beta CDR3 regions. HTBI primers served in a first-round RT-PCR, which a second-round multiplex PCR followed. From the multiplex PCR reads, TCRdb called clonotypes with MiXCR, one entry per CDR3 protein. The repertoire holds a few hundred thousand distinct CDR3 sequences, roughly 15% seen once, with about 2.4% in the top ten. What was sequenced was peripheral blood. Source of these receptors: an adult woman with stable Graves' hyperthyroidism.

Many counts were recorded for this clonotype. The chain has TRBV30 and TRBJ2-5; D perhaps matches TRBD1 (6 bases). Trimming stripped 5 bases from V and 5 bases from J, with 18 bases between. The CDR3 has 14 amino acids. Germline V gene sequence: CDR1 GTSNPN, CDR2 SVGIG (reference sequence). This chain's CDR3 is CAWSRGGSVETQYF. DNA for the CDR3: TGTGCCTGGTCAAGAGGGGGTTCGGTGGAGACCCAGTACTTC.

This clonotype was counted between two and nine times. The rearrangement uses TRBV4-1 and TRBJ1-2; 7 nucleotides line up with TRBD1. The V gene's germline CDR1 is MGHRA and CDR2 YSYEKL. Trimming removed 0 bases from V and 7 bases from J; junction bases left unmatched: 8. The CDR3 has 15 amino acids. The CDR3 is CASSQDLQGGSGYTF. Here the CDR3 DNA reads TGCGCCAGCAGCCAAGATCTTCAGGGGGGGTCTGGCTACACCTTC.

This clonotype has more than one count but fewer than ten. V is TRBV12-3 or TRBV12-4 and J is TRBJ1-2; the D gene is possibly TRBD1 (6 bases). The CDR3 runs 12 residues. V lost 6 bases and J lost 2, with 7 bases in between. For the CDR3, the DNA is TGTGCCAGCAGGGACAGAAACTATGGCTACACCTTC. This gives the protein CASRDRNYGYTF.